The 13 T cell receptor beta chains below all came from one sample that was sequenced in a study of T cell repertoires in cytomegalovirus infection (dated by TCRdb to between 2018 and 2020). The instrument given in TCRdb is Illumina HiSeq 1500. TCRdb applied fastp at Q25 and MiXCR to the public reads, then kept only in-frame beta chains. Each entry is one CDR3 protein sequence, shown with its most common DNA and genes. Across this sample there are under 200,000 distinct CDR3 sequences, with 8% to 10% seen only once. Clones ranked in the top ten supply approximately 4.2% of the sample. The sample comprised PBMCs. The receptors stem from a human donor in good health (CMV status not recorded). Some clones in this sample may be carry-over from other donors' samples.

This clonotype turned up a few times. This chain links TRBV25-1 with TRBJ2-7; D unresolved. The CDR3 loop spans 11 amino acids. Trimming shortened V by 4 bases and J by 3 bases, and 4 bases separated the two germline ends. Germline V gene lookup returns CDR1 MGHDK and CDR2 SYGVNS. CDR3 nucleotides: TGTGCCAGCAGTGCCTACTACGAGCAGTACTTC. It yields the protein CASSAYYEQYF.

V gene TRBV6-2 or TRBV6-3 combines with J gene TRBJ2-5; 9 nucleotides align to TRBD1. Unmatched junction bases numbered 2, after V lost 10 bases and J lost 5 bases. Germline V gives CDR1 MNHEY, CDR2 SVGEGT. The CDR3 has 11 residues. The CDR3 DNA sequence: TGTGCCACCGGACAGGGGGAGACCCAGTACTTC. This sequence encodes CATGQGETQYF.

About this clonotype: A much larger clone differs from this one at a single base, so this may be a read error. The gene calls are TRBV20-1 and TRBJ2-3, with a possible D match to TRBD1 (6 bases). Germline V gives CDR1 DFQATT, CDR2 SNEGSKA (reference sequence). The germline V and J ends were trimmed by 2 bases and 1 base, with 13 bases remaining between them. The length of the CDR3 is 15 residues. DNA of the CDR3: TGCAGTGCTAGATCCGCCAGGGGCGGCACAGATACGCAGTATTTT. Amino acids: CSARSARGGTDTQYF.

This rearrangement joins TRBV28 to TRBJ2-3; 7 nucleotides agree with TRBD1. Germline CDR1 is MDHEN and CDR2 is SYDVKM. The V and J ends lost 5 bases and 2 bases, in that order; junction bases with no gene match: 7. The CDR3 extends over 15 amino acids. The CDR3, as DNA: TGTGCCAGCAGTCTCGGGACAGCGGACACAGATACGCAGTATTTT. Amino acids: CASSLGTADTDTQYF.

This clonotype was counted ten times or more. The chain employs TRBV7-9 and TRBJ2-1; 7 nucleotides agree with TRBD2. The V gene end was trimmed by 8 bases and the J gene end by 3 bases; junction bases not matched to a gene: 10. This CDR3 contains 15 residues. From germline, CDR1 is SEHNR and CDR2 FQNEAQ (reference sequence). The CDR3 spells CASLEGRGVYNEQFF. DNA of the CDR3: TGTGCCAGCCTGGAGGGGAGGGGAGTCTACAATGAGCAGTTCTTC.

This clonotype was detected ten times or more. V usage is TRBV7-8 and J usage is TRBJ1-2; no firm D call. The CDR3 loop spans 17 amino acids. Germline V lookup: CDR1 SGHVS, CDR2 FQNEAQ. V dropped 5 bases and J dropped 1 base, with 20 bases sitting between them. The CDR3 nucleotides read TGTGCCAGCAGCCCCCTTGTCCTAGGGCCGATTAACTATGGCTACACCTTC. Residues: CASSPLVLGPINYGYTF.

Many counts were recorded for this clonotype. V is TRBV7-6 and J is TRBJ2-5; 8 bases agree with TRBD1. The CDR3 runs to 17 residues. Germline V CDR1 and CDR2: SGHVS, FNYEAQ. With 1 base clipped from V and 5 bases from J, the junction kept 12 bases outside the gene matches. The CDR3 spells CASSLVGTGVDGETQYF. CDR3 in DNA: TGTGCCAGCAGCTTAGTTGGGACAGGAGTGGACGGGGAGACCCAGTACTTC.

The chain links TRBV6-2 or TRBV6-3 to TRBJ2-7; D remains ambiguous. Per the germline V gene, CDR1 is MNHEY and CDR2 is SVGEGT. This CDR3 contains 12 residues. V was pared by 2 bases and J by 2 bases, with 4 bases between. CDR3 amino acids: CASSYSPYEQYF. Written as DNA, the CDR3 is TGTGCCAGCAGTTACAGTCCCTACGAGCAGTACTTC.

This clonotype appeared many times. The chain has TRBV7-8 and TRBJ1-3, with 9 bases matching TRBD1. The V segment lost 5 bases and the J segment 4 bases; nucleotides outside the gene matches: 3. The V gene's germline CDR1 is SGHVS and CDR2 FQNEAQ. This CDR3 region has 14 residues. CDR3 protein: CASSPGQGGNTIYF. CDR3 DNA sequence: TGTGCCAGCAGCCCGGGACAGGGAGGAAACACCATATATTTT.

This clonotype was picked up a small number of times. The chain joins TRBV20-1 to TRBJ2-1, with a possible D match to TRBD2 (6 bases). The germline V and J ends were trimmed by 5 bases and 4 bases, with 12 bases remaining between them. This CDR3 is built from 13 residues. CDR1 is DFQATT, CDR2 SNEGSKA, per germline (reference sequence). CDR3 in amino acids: CSASGTGYNEQFF. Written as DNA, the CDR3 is TGCAGTGCTTCCGGGACTGGATACAATGAGCAGTTCTTC.

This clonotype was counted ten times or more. The CDR3 loop is CASSIGGQDNQPQHF. The DNA for the CDR3 is TGTGCCAGTAGTATAGGGGGGCAGGACAATCAGCCCCAGCATTTT. The J gene is TRBJ1-5, the V gene TRBV19; perhaps TRBD1 as D (6 bases). This CDR3 spans 15 amino acids. V dropped 1 base and J dropped 3 bases, with 10 bases sitting between them. Germline assignment: CDR1 LNHDA and CDR2 SQIVND (reference sequence).

The CDR3 is CASSIDVQGLVYTF. The CDR3 DNA is TGTGCCAGTAGTATAGATGTACAGGGCCTGGTATACACCTTC. This chain links TRBV19 with TRBJ1-2; possibly TRBD1 for D (6 bases). Germline CDR1 and CDR2: LNHDA and SQIVND (reference sequence). V was shortened by 0 bases and J by 11 bases, with 16 bases between the two germline ends. This CDR3 spans 14 amino acids.

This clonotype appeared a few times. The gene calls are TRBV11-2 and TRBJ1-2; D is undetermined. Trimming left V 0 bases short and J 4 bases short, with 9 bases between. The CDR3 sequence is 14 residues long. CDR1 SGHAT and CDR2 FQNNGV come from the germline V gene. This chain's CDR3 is CASSLDTVSYGYTF. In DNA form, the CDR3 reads TGTGCCAGCAGCTTAGATACGGTCTCCTATGGCTACACCTTC.